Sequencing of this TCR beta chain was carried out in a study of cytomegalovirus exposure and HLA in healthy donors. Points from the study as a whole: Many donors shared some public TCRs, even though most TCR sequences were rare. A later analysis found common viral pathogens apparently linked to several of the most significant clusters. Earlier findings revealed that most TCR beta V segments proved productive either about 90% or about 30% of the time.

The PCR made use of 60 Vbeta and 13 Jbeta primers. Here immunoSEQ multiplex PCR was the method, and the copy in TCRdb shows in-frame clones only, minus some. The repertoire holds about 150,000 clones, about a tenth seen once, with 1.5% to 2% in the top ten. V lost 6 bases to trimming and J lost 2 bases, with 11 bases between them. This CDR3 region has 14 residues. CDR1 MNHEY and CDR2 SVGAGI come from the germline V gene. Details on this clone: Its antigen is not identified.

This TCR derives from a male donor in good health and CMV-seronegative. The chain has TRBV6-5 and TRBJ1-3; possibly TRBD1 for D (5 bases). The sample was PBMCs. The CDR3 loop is CASRPDRAGNTIYF. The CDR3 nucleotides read TGTGCCAGCAGACCTGACAGAGCTGGAAACACCATATATTTT.